The sequence of this TCR beta chain was determined in a study of human T cells and chemical hapten exposure. Indicated time point: pre-sensitization, week 0. Regarding treatment: therapeutic diphenylcyclopropenone sensitization with weekly scalp DPC. In its sample, this clonotype was seen many times. The CDR3 runs 17 residues. TCRdb fed the RACE reads into MiXCR, producing one record per CDR3 protein. The profile shows some 360,000 distinct CDR3 sequences, approximately 5% of them singletons. This specimen was whole blood, taken in connection with sensitization to the hapten diphenylcyclopropenone (DPC). This chain connects TRBV21-1 to TRBJ2-1; the D call TRBD2 from the table was never checked on the DNA. TRBV21-1 is a pseudogene locus. The sequence came from a woman aged 45-65 years with alopecia areata. Some clones in this sample may be carry-over from other donors' samples. This CDR3 is CASSNTSGSTWGNEQFF. In DNA, the CDR3 is TGTGCCAGCAGCAATACTAGCGGGAGCACCTGGGGAAATGAGCAGTTCTTC.